Listed below are T cell receptor beta chains from one sample, sequenced in a study of technical replicates of blood from a few donors. Repertoires were generated with immunoSEQ multiplex PCR, while TCRdb's copy carries only in-frame clones and drops some. This table has about 78,000 clones, just under 95% appearing once. Sequences were obtained from T cells isolated from PBMCs. The source is a human donor in good health. CDR3s include the opening cysteine and the closing phenylalanine or tryptophan. The order of the fields is V gene, J gene, D gene, CDR3 DNA, CDR3 protein. The D gene is left open where the match is weak.

>TRBV10-3|TRBJ2-2|-
TGTGCCATCAGTAACGCCGGGGGTAGCGGGGAGCTGTTTTTT
CAISNAGGSGELFF
>TRBV25-1|TRBJ2-1|-
TGTGCCAGCTCTGGAGCCCCTGAGCAGTTCTTC
CASSGAPEQFF
>TRBV19|TRBJ2-1|TRBD1
TGTGCCAGTAGCCTGACAGGGGCATATGAGCAGTTCTTC
CASSLTGAYEQFF
>TRBV29-1|TRBJ1-5|TRBD1
TGCAGCGGGAGTGGACAGGGCTGGGGTAGGAGCAATCAGCCCCAGCATTTT
CSGSGQGWGRSNQPQHF
>TRBV11-2|TRBJ2-5|-
TGTGCCAGCAGCTTAGGACTAGAAGAGACCCAGTACTTC
CASSLGLEETQYF
>TRBV4-1|TRBJ2-5|-
TGCGCCAGCAGCCAGGGAGGGGGGAGAAGTGAGACCCAGTACTTC
CASSQGGGRSETQYF
>TRBV9|TRBJ2-5|-
TGTGCCAGCAGCGTAGACAGGGAAGAGACCCAGTACTTC
CASSVDREETQYF
>TRBV7-9|TRBJ2-7|TRBD2
TGTGCCAGCAGCCCGGGGGGGATTATCCACGAGCAGTACTTC
CASSPGGIIHEQYF
>TRBV14|TRBJ2-7|-
TGTGCCAGCAGCCGAAGCATAGGGGCCGGGGAGCAGTACTTC
CASSRSIGAGEQYF
>TRBV18|TRBJ1-5|TRBD1
TGTGCCAGCTCACCACTTGGACAGGGGAACAATCAGCCCCAGCATTTT
CASSPLGQGNNQPQHF